One T cell receptor (beta chain) is described in this entry. The data derive from a study of blood T cell repertoires in COVID-19. Study-level information: From the United States, Italy and Spain came samples of acute and convalescent COVID-19.

Clinical history as reported by participants underpinned cohort assignment. Recovered status in Cohort 3 required two negative PCRs, clearance, or symptom resolution. Original handling: Amplification of reference gene primers provided the estimated nucleated cell counts. Repertoires were generated with immunoSEQ multiplex PCR, while TCRdb's copy carries only in-frame clones and drops some. The D gene and trimming were derived from the DNA, and the V and J assignments and clone size from that table. Of roughly 250,000 clones in the sample, 70% to 90% were seen once. The sequence was obtained from a woman between 45 and 60 years old who had recovered from COVID-19. Sequencing was done on a sample of PBMCs or T cells enriched from blood (not recorded which).

CDR3 DNA: TGTGCCAGCAGCCAGGACGGGAGGGCAGATACGCAGTATTTT. Its protein product is CASSQDGRADTQYF. V and J are TRBV7-9 and TRBJ2-3; 8 bases map to TRBD2. This CDR3 has 14 residues. The ends lost 5 bases at V and 4 bases at J; junction bases unmatched: 5. The germline V gene has CDR1 SEHNR and CDR2 FQNEAQ (reference sequence).